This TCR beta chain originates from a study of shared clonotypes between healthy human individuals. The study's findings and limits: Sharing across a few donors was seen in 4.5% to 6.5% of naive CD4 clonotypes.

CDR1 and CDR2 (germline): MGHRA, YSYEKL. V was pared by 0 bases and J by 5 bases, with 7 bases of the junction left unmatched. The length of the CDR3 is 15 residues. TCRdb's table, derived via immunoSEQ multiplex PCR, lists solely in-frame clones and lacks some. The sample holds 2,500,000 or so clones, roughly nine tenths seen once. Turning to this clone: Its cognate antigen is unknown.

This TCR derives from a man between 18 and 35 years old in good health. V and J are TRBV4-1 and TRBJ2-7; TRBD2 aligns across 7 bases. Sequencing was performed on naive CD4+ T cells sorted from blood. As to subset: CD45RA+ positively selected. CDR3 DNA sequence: TGCGCCAGCAGCCAAGATCCGGGGGGATCTCACGAGCAGTACTTC. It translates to CASSQDPGGSHEQYF.